Given below is one T cell receptor beta chain in context. In the original analysis: Amplification with reference gene primers provided the estimates of nucleated cell counts. Produced via immunoSEQ multiplex PCR; TCRdb's table is partial and in-frame only. The V and J calls and clone size are taken from that table; D and trimming were inferred from the DNA. The sample lists hundreds of thousands of clones; roughly 85% were seen once. This specimen comes from a study of blood T cell repertoires in COVID-19. For the study at large: Sources were T cells, B-cell-depleted T cells, or PBMCs; the material itself was cDNA or gDNA.

This TCR was recovered from a woman between 18 and 29 years old with acute COVID-19. The sequencing input was PBMCs or T cells enriched from blood (not recorded which).

Written as DNA, the CDR3 is TGCGCCAGCAGTCGCCCCGGGATAGGCTATGGCTACACCTTC. Protein product: CASSRPGIGYGYTF. The rearrangement uses TRBV5-1 and TRBJ1-2, with unresolved D. CDR1 is SGHRS, CDR2 YFSETQ, per germline. Trimming took 5 bases from V and 4 from J, leaving 15 bases between them. The CDR3 is 14 amino acids.